The present entry profiles one T cell receptor (beta chain) with its context. Antigen specificity is unknown. This CDR3 is also generated by other DNA sequences in the sample. The V gene lost 1 base and the J gene lost 4 bases, with 7 bases spanning the gap. The CDR3 is made up of 13 amino acids. CDR1 and CDR2 (germline): LGHNA, YSLEER. The sample comes from a study of cytomegalovirus exposure and HLA in healthy donors. The wider study: Out of several hundred genotyped donors, about 80% belonged to the Caucasian-associated ancestry cluster. Findings and caveats of the study: One variant, a missense change in DCLRE1C, was linked in a later analysis to TCR beta V- and J-gene trimming. When a later analysis was performed, an Asian-associated ancestry cluster reportedly had fewer N-insertions than the roughly 670-donor mean. For cytomegalovirus status, the classifier reportedly gave diagnoses with high specificity and sensitivity.

60 Vbeta and 13 Jbeta primers were used in PCR. The data were produced by immunoSEQ multiplex PCR, yet TCRdb's version contains in-frame clones alone and is incomplete. This table holds roughly 110,000 clones, less than 85% found once. The specimen sequenced was PBMCs. The chain links TRBV4-3 to TRBJ1-1; perhaps TRBD1 as D (6 bases). The source of this sequence is a woman in her forties in good health and CMV-seropositive. CDR3 protein: CASSQVGGTEAFF. CDR3 DNA: TGCGCCAGCAGCCAAGTAGGGGGCACTGAAGCTTTCTTT.